The sequence of this TCR beta chain was determined in a study of CD8 T cells in Susac syndrome. Study in general: The Susac syndrome patients were therapy-naive, on corticosteroids, or on intravenous immunoglobulin alone at blood draw.

Germline-derived CDR1 and CDR2 are SQVTM and ANQGSEA. After removal of 4 bases from V and 4 bases from J, the junction contained 7 bases not matched to a gene. The CDR3 contains 14 residues. Random hexamers primed reverse transcription of about 0.45 to 1 ug RNA. Amplification of TCR beta CDR3 was carried out by immunoSEQ multiplex PCR, which covered 54 Vbeta and 13 Jbeta segments. Using its own MiXCR run on the immunoSEQ multiplex PCR reads, TCRdb lists one record per CDR3 protein. The profile shows under 90,000 distinct CDR3 sequences, about 93% of them singletons. This clonotype originated in a human donor with Susac syndrome. Sequencing used CD4+ T cells from PBMCs. The rearrangement uses TRBV29-1 and TRBJ2-7; 10 bases line up with TRBD1. CDR3 DNA: TGCAGCGTTGGGAGACAGGGGGCAGGGTACGAGCAGTACTTC. This translates into CSVGRQGAGYEQYF.